Presented here are 11 T cell receptor beta chains from one specimen sequenced in a study of regulatory dendritic cells for organ transplantation. Method: immunoSEQ multiplex PCR; TCRdb's copy keeps in-frame clones and lacks some. The table includes 20,000 to 25,000 clones, 74% detected once. Sequencing used memory CD4+ T cells from blood. Subset of the sample: CD45RO+ memory T cells. These receptors were obtained from a human donor in good health.

The rearrangement joins TRBV27 to TRBJ2-2; 16 bases agree with TRBD2. The CDR3 covers 19 residues. V dropped 3 bases and J dropped 5; count of bases not matched to a gene: 9. Germline loops: CDR1 MNHEY, CDR2 SMNVEV (reference sequence). The CDR3 nucleotides read TGTGCCAGCAGTTTTTCGGGACTAGCGGGGGGGCGTTGGACCGGGGAGCTGTTTTTT. It is translated as CASSFSGLAGGRWTGELFF.

The V call is TRBV2, the J call TRBJ1-1; no clear D. The V and J ends lost 2 bases and 5 bases respectively, with 3 bases between them. CDR1 and CDR2 from the germline V gene are SNHLY and FYNNEI. This CDR3 has 11 amino acids. The CDR3 DNA is TGTGCCAGCAGTGAACGGACTGAAGCTTTCTTT. Protein: CASSERTEAFF.

The chain couples TRBV7-7 to TRBJ1-5; no reliable D call. The CDR3 runs to 13 residues. The germline V gene has CDR1 SSHAT and CDR2 FNYEAQ (reference sequence). V was trimmed by 4 bases and J by 3 bases, leaving 7 bases between them. CDR3: CASSYGVNQPQHF. CDR3 in DNA: TGTGCCAGCAGCTACGGGGTCAATCAGCCCCAGCATTTT.

The V gene is TRBV5-6, the J gene TRBJ1-4, with D unresolved. V gave up 0 bases and J gave up 4 bases, with 4 bases separating them. Germline V gene lookup returns CDR1 SGHDT and CDR2 YYEEEE. This CDR3 contains 13 residues. CDR3 residues: CASSLGDNEKLFF. The CDR3 DNA is TGTGCCAGCAGCTTGGGAGATAATGAAAAACTGTTTTTT.

This chain connects TRBV5-5 to TRBJ1-1; D may be TRBD1 (5 bases). From germline, CDR1 is SGHKS and CDR2 YYEKEE (reference sequence). V lost 7 bases and J lost 0, with 13 bases in between. The CDR3 has 14 amino acids. The DNA of the CDR3 is TGTGCCAGCCAGCAGGGATGGGTGAACACTGAAGCTTTCTTT. It yields the protein CASQQGWVNTEAFF.

This clone was seen a few times. V usage is TRBV19 and J usage is TRBJ1-6; D unresolved. CDR1 is LNHDA and CDR2 is SQIVND in the germline V gene (reference sequence). This CDR3 is built from 13 residues. The ends were cut back, 5 bases at V and 10 bases at J, with 12 bases in the middle. CDR3 in DNA: TGTGCCAGTAGTGGAGAGCCCAGCTCACCCCTCCACTTT. Amino acid sequence: CASSGEPSSPLHF.

This sequence joins TRBV5-1 and TRBJ1-2, with D tentatively TRBD1 (6 bases). Trimming left V 4 bases short and J 0 bases short, with 19 bases between. Looked up from germline, CDR1 is SGHRS and CDR2 is YFSETQ. CDR3 length: 17 amino acids. CDR3 bases: TGCGCCAGCAGCCCCCTGGGGGCAGGGACGACTAACTATGGCTACACCTTC. Its protein product is CASSPLGAGTTNYGYTF.

The chain has TRBV5-1 and TRBJ2-5; D is undetermined. The germline V gene encodes CDR1 SGHRS and CDR2 YFSETQ. The germline V and J ends were trimmed by 1 base and 4 bases, with 8 bases remaining between them. This CDR3 has 13 residues. CDR3 coding DNA: TGCGCCAGCAGCTTGTTTAGCCGAGAGACCCAGTACTTC. Translating gives CASSLFSRETQYF. Looking up the rest from reference TRBV5-1 and TRBJ2-5 gives the full variable domain: KAGVTQTPRYLIKTRGQQVTLSCSPISGHRSVSWYQQTPGQGLQFLFEYFSETQRNKGNFPGRFSGRQFSNSRSEMNVSTLELGDSALYLCASSLFSRETQYFGPGTRLLVL.

V and J are TRBV6-6 and TRBJ1-5, with 8 bases matching TRBD1. V was pared by 5 bases and J by 4 bases, with 4 bases of the junction left unmatched. The germline gives CDR1 MNHNY, CDR2 SVGAGI (reference sequence). This CDR3 comprises 14 residues. Here the CDR3 reads CASSTGQGNQPQHF. The CDR3 DNA is TGTGCCAGCAGTACCGGACAGGGAAATCAGCCCCAGCATTTT.

The V gene is TRBV4-2, the J gene TRBJ2-6; D is perhaps TRBD2 (7 bases). The CDR3 is 19 residues long. V lost 0 bases, J lost 1 base, and 16 bases lay in between. The germline gives CDR1 LGHNA, CDR2 YNFKEQ. The CDR3, as DNA: TGTGCCAGCAGCCAAGATCCGCACGGGGGGCGATCTGGGGCCAACGTCCTGACTTTC. Protein: CASSQDPHGGRSGANVLTF.

The rearrangement uses TRBV15 and TRBJ1-2, with 8 bases aligning to TRBD1. Per germline, CDR1 LNHNV and CDR2 YYDKDF (reference sequence). V shed 3 bases, J shed 5 bases, and the junction held 2 bases outside the gene matches. This CDR3 has 13 amino acids. The CDR3 sequence is CATSRTGVYGYTF. In nucleotides, the CDR3 is TGTGCCACCAGCAGGACAGGGGTATATGGCTACACCTTC.